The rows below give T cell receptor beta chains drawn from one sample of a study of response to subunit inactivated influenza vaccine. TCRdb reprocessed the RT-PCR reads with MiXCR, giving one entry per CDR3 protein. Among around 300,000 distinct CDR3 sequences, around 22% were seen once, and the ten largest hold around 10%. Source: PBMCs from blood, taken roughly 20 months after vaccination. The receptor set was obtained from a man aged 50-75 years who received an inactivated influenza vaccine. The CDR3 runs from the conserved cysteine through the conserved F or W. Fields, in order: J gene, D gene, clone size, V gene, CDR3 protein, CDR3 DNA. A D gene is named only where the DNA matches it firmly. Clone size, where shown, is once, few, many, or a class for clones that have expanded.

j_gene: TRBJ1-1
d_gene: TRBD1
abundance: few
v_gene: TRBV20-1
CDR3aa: CSAPITGTVNTEAFF
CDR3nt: TGCAGTGCTCCTATCACCGGGACAGTGAACACTGAAGCTTTCTTT

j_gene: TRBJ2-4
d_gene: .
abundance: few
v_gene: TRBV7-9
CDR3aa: CASSATGPKNIQYF
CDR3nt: TGTGCCAGCAGTGCCACAGGGCCCAAAAACATTCAGTACTTC

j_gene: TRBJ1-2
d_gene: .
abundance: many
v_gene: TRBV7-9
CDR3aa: CASSFTQSNYGYTF
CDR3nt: TGTGCCAGCAGCTTTACCCAGAGTAACTATGGCTACACCTTC

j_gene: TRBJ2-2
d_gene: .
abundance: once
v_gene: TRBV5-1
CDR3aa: CASSTTGTDTGELFF
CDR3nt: TGCGCCAGCAGCACAACAGGGACGGACACCGGGGAGCTGTTTTTT

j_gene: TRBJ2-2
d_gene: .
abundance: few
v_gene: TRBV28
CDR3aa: CASSPPGGLGELFF
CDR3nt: TGTGCCAGCAGCCCCCCAGGGGGGCTCGGGGAGCTGTTTTTT

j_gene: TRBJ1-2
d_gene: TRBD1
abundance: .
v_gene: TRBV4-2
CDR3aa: CASSQVSGTGGDGYTF
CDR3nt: TGTGCCAGCAGCCAAGTCAGCGGGACAGGGGGGGATGGCTACACCTTC

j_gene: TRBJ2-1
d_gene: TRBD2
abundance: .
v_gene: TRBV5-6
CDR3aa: CASSLPTATSASYNEQFF
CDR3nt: TGTGCCAGCAGCTTGCCCACCGCGACTAGCGCATCCTACAATGAGCAGTTCTTC

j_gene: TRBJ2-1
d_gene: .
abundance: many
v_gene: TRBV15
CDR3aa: CATSRDPGSYNEQFF
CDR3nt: TGTGCCACCAGCAGAGACCCGGGATCCTACAATGAGCAGTTCTTC

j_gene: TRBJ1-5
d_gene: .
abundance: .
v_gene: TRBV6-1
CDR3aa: CASSKDQGVSNQPQHF
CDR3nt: TGTGCCAGCAGTAAAGATCAGGGAGTTAGCAATCAGCCCCAGCATTTT

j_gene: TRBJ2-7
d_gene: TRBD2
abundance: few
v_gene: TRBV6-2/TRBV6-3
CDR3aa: CASSYGGDYEQYF
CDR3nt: TGTGCCAGCAGTTACGGGGGGGACTACGAGCAGTACTTC

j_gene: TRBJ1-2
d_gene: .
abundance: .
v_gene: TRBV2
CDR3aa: CASSGMGLKGYTF
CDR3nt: TGTGCCAGCAGTGGAATGGGACTTAAGGGCTACACCTTC

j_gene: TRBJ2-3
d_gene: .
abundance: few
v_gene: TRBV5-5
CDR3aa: CASSSMEDTQYF
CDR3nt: TGTGCCAGCAGCTCCATGGAGGATACGCAGTATTTT

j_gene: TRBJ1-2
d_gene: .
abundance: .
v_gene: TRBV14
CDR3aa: CASSHIRGKQGAYGYTF
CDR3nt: TGTGCCAGCAGCCACATACGGGGCAAACAGGGAGCCTATGGCTACACCTTC

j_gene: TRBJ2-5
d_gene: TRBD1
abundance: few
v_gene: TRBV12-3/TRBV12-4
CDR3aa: CASSSGTGITQYF
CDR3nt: TGTGCCAGCAGCTCCGGGACAGGGATCACCCAGTACTTC

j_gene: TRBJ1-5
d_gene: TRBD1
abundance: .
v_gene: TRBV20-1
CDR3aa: CSARSTGTVNQPQHF
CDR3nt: TGCAGTGCTAGGTCGACCGGGACAGTCAATCAGCCCCAGCATTTT

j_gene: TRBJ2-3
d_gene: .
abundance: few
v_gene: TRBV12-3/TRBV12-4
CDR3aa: CASSLDGNAQYF
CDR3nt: TGTGCCAGCAGTTTAGATGGGAACGCGCAGTATTTT

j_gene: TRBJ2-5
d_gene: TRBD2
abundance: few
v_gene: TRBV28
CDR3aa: CASSPSRRGAWETQYF
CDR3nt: TGTGCCAGCAGCCCCTCAAGGCGGGGGGCCTGGGAGACCCAGTACTTC

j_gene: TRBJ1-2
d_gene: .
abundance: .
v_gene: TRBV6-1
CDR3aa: CASSRGLIGYGYTF
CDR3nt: TGTGCCAGCAGTCGAGGACTGATCGGCTATGGCTACACCTTC